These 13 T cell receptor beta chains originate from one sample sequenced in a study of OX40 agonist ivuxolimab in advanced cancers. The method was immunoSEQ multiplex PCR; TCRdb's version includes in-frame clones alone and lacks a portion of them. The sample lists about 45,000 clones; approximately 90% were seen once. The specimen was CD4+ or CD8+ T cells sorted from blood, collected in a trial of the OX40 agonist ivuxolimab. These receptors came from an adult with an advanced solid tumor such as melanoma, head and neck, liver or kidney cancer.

The CDR3 bases are TGTGCCAGCAGTGGGGAGTCCTACGAGCAGTACTTC. It encodes CASSGESYEQYF. The V and J genes are TRBV2 and TRBJ2-7; perhaps TRBD2 as D (5 bases). V was pared by 4 bases and J by 1 base, with 5 bases between. CDR1 is SNHLY, CDR2 FYNNEI, per germline. This CDR3 comprises 12 residues.

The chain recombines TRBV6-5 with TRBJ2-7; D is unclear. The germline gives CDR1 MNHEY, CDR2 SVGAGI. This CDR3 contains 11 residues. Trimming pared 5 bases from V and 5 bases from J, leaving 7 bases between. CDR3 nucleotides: TGTGCCAGCAGTGTCGGACACGAGCAGTACTTC. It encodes CASSVGHEQYF.

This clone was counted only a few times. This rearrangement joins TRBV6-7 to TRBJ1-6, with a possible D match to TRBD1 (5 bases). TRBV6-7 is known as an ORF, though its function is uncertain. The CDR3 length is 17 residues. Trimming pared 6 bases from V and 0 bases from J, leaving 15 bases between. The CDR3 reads CASSPDSWSSYNSPLHF. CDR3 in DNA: TGTGCCAGCAGCCCCGACAGTTGGAGCTCCTATAATTCACCCCTCCACTTT.

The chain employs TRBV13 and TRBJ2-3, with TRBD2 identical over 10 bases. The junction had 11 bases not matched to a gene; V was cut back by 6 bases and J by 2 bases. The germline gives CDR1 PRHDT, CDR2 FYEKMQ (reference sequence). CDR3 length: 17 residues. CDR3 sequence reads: CASRDRTSGTPTDTQYF. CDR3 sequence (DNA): TGTGCCAGCAGGGATAGGACTAGCGGAACCCCCACAGATACGCAGTATTTT.

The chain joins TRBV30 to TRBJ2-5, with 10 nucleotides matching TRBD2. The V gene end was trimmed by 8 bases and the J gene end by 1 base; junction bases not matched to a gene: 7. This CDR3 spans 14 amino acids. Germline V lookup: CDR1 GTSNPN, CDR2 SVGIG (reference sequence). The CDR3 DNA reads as TGTGCCGGGTCTAGCGGGAGTGCCCAAGAGACCCAGTACTTC. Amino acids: CAGSSGSAQETQYF.

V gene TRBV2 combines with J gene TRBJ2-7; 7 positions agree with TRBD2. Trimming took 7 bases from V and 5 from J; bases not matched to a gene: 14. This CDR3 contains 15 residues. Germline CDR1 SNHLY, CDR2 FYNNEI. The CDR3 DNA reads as TGTGCCAGCACTACCGTCTGGCGGGAGACCCACGAGCAGTACTTC. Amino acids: CASTTVWRETHEQYF. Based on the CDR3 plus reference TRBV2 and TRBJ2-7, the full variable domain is EPEVTQTPSHQVTQMGQEVILRCVPISNHLYFYWYRQILGQKVEFLVSFYNNEISEKSEIFDDQFSVERPDGSNFTLKIRSTKLEDSAMYFCASTTVWRETHEQYFGPGTRLTVT.

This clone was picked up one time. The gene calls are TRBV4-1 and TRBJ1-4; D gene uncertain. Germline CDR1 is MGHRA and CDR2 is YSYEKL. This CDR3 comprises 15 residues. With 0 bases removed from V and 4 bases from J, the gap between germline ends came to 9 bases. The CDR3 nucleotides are TGCGCCAGCAGCCAAGATGGTATTTATAATGAAAAACTGTTTTTT. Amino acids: CASSQDGIYNEKLFF.

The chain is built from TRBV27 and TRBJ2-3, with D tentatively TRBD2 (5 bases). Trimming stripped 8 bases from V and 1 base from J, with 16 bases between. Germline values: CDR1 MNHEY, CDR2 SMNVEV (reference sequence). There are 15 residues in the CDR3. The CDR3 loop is CASRDLVTGTDTQYF. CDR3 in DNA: TGTGCCAGCCGGGATTTAGTAACGGGCACAGATACGCAGTATTTT.

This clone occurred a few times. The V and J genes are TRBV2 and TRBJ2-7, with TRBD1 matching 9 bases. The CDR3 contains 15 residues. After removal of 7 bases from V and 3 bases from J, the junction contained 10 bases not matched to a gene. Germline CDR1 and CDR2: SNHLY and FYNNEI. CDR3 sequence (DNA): TGTGCCAGCACCCTAGGACAGGGGCGCGGCTACGAGCAGTACTTC. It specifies CASTLGQGRGYEQYF.

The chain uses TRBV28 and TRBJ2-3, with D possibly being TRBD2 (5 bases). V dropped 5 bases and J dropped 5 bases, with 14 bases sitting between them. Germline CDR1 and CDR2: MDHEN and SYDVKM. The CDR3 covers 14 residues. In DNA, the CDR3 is TGTGCCAGCAGTCCTAGGATCCGGGGAGATACGCAGTATTTT. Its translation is CASSPRIRGDTQYF.

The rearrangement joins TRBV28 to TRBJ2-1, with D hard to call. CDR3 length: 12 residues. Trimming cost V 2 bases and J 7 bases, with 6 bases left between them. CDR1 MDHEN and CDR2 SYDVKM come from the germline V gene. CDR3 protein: CASSLNRNEQFF. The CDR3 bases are TGTGCCAGCAGTTTAAACCGGAATGAGCAGTTCTTC.

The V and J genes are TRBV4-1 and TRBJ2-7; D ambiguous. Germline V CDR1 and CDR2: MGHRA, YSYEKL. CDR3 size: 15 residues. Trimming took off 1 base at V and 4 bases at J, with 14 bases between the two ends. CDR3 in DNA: TGCGCCAGCAGCCAAGGAAGGAACAGTTTTTACGAGCAGTACTTC. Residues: CASSQGRNSFYEQYF.

The chain's CDR3 is CASSDYPNTGELFF. The DNA of the CDR3 is TGTGCCAGTTCCGACTACCCTAACACCGGGGAGCTGTTTTTT. This sequence joins TRBV19 and TRBJ2-2, with a weak D call TRBD2 (5 bases). The V and J ends lost 8 bases and 2 bases respectively, with 12 bases between them. The CDR3 has 14 amino acids. Germline-derived CDR1 and CDR2 are LNHDA and SQIVND (reference sequence).